This T cell receptor (beta chain) was obtained from a study of neoadjuvant anti-PD-1 for oral cavity cancer. Across the whole study: Around day 43, patients without progression received a fourth nivolumab dose before surgery. General study points: Pretreatment Treg/Th17 ratio correlated inversely with post-treatment tumor clonality.

As for this clone: Its antigen is as yet unknown.

J was trimmed by 1 base and V by 4 bases; bases with no gene match: 9. The germline V gene encodes CDR1 SGHKS and CDR2 YYEKEE (reference sequence). The CDR3 has 16 residues. Produced via immunoSEQ multiplex PCR; TCRdb's table is partial and in-frame only. The sample consists of approximately 74,000 clones, approximately 80% of them appearing once. The gene calls are TRBV5-5 and TRBJ2-7; 9 nucleotides align to TRBD1. The sequence came from a person aged 35-79 years with oral cavity squamous cell carcinoma. The source was PBMCs, collected before nivolumab (anti-PD-1) treatment. The CDR3 is CASSNTGGLSSYEQYF. The CDR3 DNA is TGTGCCAGCAGCAACACAGGGGGCCTCAGTTCCTACGAGCAGTACTTC.